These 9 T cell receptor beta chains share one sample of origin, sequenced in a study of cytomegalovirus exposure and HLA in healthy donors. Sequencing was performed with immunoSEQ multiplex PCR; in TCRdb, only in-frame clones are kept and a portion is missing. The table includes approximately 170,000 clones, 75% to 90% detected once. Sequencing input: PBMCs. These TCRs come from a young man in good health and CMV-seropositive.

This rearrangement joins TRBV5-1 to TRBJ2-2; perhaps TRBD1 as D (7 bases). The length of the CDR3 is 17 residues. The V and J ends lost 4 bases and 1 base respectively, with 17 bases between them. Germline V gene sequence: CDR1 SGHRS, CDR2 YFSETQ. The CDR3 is CASSPRAGGLNTGELFF. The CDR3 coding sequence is TGCGCCAGCAGCCCCCGGGCAGGGGGACTGAACACCGGGGAGCTGTTTTTT.

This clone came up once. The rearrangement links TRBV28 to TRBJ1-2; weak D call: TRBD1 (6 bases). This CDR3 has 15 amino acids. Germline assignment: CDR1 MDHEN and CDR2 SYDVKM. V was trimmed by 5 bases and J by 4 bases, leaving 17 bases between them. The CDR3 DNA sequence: TGTGCCAGCAGTCCCACAGGGAGGGACTCCTATGGCTACACCTTC. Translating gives CASSPTGRDSYGYTF.

CDR3 coding DNA: TGTGCCAGCTCACCACGGATGCCCGGGACAGGGAGCGACGAGCAGTACTTC. As protein: CASSPRMPGTGSDEQYF. The rearrangement joins TRBV18 to TRBJ2-7; TRBD1 matches 9 bases. V dropped 1 base and J dropped 5; count of bases not matched to a gene: 12. There are 17 residues in the CDR3. Germline V lookup: CDR1 KGHSH, CDR2 LQKENI.

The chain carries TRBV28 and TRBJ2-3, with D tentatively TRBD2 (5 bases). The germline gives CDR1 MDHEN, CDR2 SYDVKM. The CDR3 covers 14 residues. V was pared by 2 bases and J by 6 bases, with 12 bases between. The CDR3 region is CASSLPLVGDTQYF. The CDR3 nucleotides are TGTGCCAGCAGTTTACCACTAGTGGGGGATACGCAGTATTTT. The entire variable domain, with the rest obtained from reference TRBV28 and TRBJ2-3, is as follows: DVKVTQSSRYLVKRTGEKVFLECVQDMDHENMFWYRQDPGLGLRLIYFSYDVKMKEKGDIPEGYSVSREKKERFSLILESASTNQTSMYLCASSLPLVGDTQYFGPGTRLTVL.

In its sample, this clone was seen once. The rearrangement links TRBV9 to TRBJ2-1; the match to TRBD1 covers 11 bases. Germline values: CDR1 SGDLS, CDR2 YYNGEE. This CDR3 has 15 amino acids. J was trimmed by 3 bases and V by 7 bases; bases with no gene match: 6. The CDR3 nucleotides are TGTGCCAGCTGCCCCGGGACAGGGGGCTACAATGAGCAGTTCTTC. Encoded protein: CASCPGTGGYNEQFF.

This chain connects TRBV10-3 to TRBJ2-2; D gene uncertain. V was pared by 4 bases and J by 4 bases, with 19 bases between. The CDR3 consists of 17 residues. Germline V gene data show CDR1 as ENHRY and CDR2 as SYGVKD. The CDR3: CAISGNNPSSGTGELFF. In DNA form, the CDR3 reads TGTGCCATCAGTGGGAATAACCCCAGCTCGGGCACCGGGGAGCTGTTTTTT.

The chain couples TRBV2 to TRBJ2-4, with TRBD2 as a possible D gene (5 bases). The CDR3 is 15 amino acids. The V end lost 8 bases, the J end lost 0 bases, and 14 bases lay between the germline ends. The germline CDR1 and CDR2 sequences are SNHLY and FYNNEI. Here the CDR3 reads CASRVEGLAKNIQYF. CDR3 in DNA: TGTGCCAGCCGAGTCGAGGGTTTAGCCAAAAACATTCAGTACTTC.

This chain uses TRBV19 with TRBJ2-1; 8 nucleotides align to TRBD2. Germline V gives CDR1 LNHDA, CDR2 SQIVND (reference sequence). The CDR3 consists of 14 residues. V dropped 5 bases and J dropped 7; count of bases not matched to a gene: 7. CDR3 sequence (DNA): TGTGCCAGTAGTGCGGGACTAGGATTAAATGAGCAGTTCTTC. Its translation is CASSAGLGLNEQFF.

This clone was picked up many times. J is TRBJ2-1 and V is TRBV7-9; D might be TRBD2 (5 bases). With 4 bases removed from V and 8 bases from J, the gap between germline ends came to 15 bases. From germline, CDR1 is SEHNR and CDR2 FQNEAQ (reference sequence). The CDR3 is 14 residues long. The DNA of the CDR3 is TGTGCCAGCAGCTCCACGGGGAATTGGGATGAGCAGTTCTTC. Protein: CASSSTGNWDEQFF.